This TCR beta chain came from a study of beta chain features in type 1 diabetes. Study results and caveats: Patients with Type 1 diabetes showed moderately but significantly shorter TCRB CDR3s in all four CD4+ subsets.

Expressed TCRB transcripts were sequenced, since all the RNA that had been isolated was reverse transcribed. TCRdb's copy holds only in-frame clones and misses some; the assay was immunoSEQ multiplex PCR. The data show under 350,000 clones, 13% to 15% seen once. This clone showed up just a few times. The antigen is not known. CDR3 size: 15 residues. Germline V CDR1 and CDR2: SGHRS, YFSETQ. V was trimmed by 4 bases and J by 3 bases, leaving 15 bases between them. Material for sequencing was naive CD4+ T cells from blood. The chain carries TRBV5-1 and TRBJ2-3, with D tentatively TRBD1 (5 bases). This clonotype originated in a young man with type 1 diabetes. The CDR3 region is CASSLNPGKTDTQYF. In DNA, the CDR3 is TGCGCCAGCAGCCTAAATCCAGGGAAAACAGATACGCAGTATTTT.